The 23 T cell receptor beta chains below all came from one sample that was sequenced in a study of molecular identifiers for immune sequencing clone quantification. MiXCR was run by TCRdb on the PCR reads, yielding one entry per CDR3 protein. The sample records 40,000 to 45,000 distinct CDR3 sequences, about a quarter being singletons. The specimen sequenced was naive CD8+ T cells from blood, with Jurkat cell RNA spiked in. Subset meaning: FACS-sorted CD8+CD4-CCR7+CD45RA+ naive T cells. Receptors originate from a human donor in good health. Some libraries in this study had Jurkat cell RNA spiked in.

A note on this clonotype: One junction end does not reproduce the germline sequence, and a read error may be involved. V usage is TRBV4-3 and J usage is TRBJ2-2; D tentatively fits TRBD1 or TRBD2 (5 bases each). The CDR3 sequence is 15 residues long. CDR1 and CDR2 (germline): LGHNA, YSLEER. The chain's CDR3 is CTSSQDARGPGELFF. The CDR3 DNA reads as TGCACCAGCAGCCAAGATGCTAGGGGACCCGGGGAGCTGTTTTTT.

Concerning this clonotype itself: As the CDR3 is not closed by the conserved phenylalanine or tryptophan, this likely results from a read error. The rearrangement uses TRBV9 and TRBJ2-3; maybe TRBD1 (5 bases). In germline, CDR1 is SGDLS, CDR2 YYNGEE. CDR3 length equals 17 residues. The CDR3 sequence: CVSSVGASPDFRDTQYL. CDR3 nucleotides: TGTGTCAGCAGCGTAGGGGCCTCTCCCGACTTTAGAGATACGCAGTATTTA.

This clonotype was observed at least ten times. V is TRBV29-1 and J is TRBJ2-5, with D hard to call. V was cut by 4 bases and J by 1 base, with 7 bases left in between. Germline V CDR1 and CDR2: SQVTM, ANQGSEA. CDR3 length: 12 amino acids. CDR3 region: CSVGGIQETQYF. CDR3 DNA: TGCAGCGTTGGTGGGATCCAAGAGACCCAGTACTTC. The complete variable domain, with remaining parts taken from reference TRBV29-1 and TRBJ2-5, reads SAVISQKPSRDICQRGTSLTIQCQVDSQVTMMFWYRQQPGQSLTLIATANQGSEATYESGFVIDKFPISRPNLTFSTLTVSNMSPEDSSIYLCSVGGIQETQYFGPGTRLLVL.

This clonotype was seen many times. The chain recombines TRBV19 with TRBJ2-7; no definite D call. V lost 6 bases and J lost 2, with 11 bases in between. The germline V gene encodes CDR1 LNHDA and CDR2 SQIVND (reference sequence). This CDR3 region has 13 residues. CDR3 amino acids: CASSPAVPYEQYF. The CDR3 coding sequence is TGTGCCAGTAGCCCTGCGGTCCCCTACGAGCAGTACTTC.

The rearrangement uses TRBV12-3 or TRBV12-4 and TRBJ2-5, with D uncertain. V was pared by 4 bases and J by 5 bases, with 11 bases between. The CDR3 runs to 13 residues. CDR3 region: CASSSQIVETQYF. The DNA of the CDR3 is TGTGCCAGCAGTTCACAGATTGTGGAGACCCAGTACTTC.

This chain connects TRBV25-1 to TRBJ2-5; TRBD2 matches at 16 bases. The V and J ends lost 5 bases and 9 bases, in that order; junction bases with no gene match: 15. Germline CDR1 and CDR2: MGHDK and SYGVNS. This CDR3 region has 18 residues. The CDR3 sequence: CASSTGTSGGAGGAPQYF. In DNA form, the CDR3 reads TGTGCCAGCAGTACCGGGACTAGCGGGGGGGCCGGAGGTGCGCCCCAGTACTTC.

With respect to this clonotype: A much more abundant neighbour one base away suggests this may be a read error. The gene calls are TRBV3-1 and TRBJ1-1; possibly TRBD1 for D (5 bases). This CDR3 is 15 amino acids long. CDR1 and CDR2 from the germline V gene are LGHDT and YNNKEL (reference sequence). The CDR3 region is CASSPSRQGVTEASF. DNA of the CDR3: TGTGCCAGCAGCCCAAGCCGGCAGGGTGTCACTGAAGCTTCCTTT.

This clonotype has ten or more counts. V gene TRBV7-9 combines with J gene TRBJ1-1, with D unclear. The CDR3 loop spans 12 amino acids. Trimming removed 2 bases at V and 3 bases at J, with 4 bases between. The germline V gene encodes CDR1 SEHNR and CDR2 FQNEAQ (reference sequence). The CDR3, as DNA: TGTGCCAGCAGCTTAATTGACACTGAAGCTTTCTTT. It yields the protein CASSLIDTEAFF. Together with reference TRBV7-9 and TRBJ1-1, the CDR3 gives the full variable domain: DTGVSQNPRHKITKRGQNVTFRCDPISEHNRLYWYRQTLGQGPEFLTYFQNEAQLEKSRLLSDRFSAERPKGSFSTLEIQRTEQGDSAMYLCASSLIDTEAFFGQGTRLTVV.

Ten or more counts support this clonotype. The genes are TRBV11-2 and TRBJ1-5, with 9 bases that match TRBD1. V lost 4 bases and J lost 4; bases outside the gene matches: 8. The CDR3 has 16 amino acids. CDR1 is SGHAT and CDR2 is FQNNGV in the germline V gene. CDR3 sequence reads: CASSWGTGMGNQPQHF. As DNA, the CDR3 is TGTGCCAGCAGCTGGGGGACAGGGATGGGGAATCAGCCCCAGCATTTT.

This clonotype was seen at least ten times. The chain joins TRBV27 to TRBJ2-3, with 13 nucleotides matching TRBD2. The CDR3 runs to 17 residues. The germline V gene encodes CDR1 MNHEY and CDR2 SMNVEV (reference sequence). With V trimmed by 1 base and J by 5 bases, 6 bases remained unmatched. CDR3 nucleotides: TGTGCCAGCAGTTTATACCGACTAGCGGGAGGCCGAGATACGCAGTATTTT. It is translated as CASSLYRLAGGRDTQYF.

The V gene is TRBV5-4, the J gene TRBJ2-5; D is undetermined. The CDR3 is 15 amino acids. Germline lookup yields CDR1 SGHNT and CDR2 YYREEE (reference sequence). The V end lost 0 bases, the J end lost 0 bases, and 9 bases lay between the germline ends. CDR3 protein: CASSLDSLNQETQYF. DNA of the CDR3: TGTGCCAGCAGCTTGGACAGTCTGAACCAAGAGACCCAGTACTTC.

This clonotype came up many times. The chain couples TRBV19 to TRBJ2-1; 10 nucleotides match TRBD2. The ends lost 10 bases at V and 0 bases at J; junction bases unmatched: 9. This CDR3 is 16 amino acids long. Germline CDR1 reads LNHDA; CDR2 reads SQIVND (reference sequence). This CDR3 is CATQRSSGSSYNEQFF. For the CDR3, the DNA is TGTGCCACCCAGCGGTCTAGCGGGAGCTCCTACAATGAGCAGTTCTTC.

This clonotype was detected many times. This chain joins TRBV9 and TRBJ1-5; D uncertain. CDR3 length: 14 amino acids. CDR1 is SGDLS and CDR2 is YYNGEE in the germline V gene. V dropped 0 bases and J dropped 4 bases, with 8 bases sitting between them. The CDR3 bases are TGTGCCAGCAGCGTAGGGGCAGGAAATCAGCCCCAGCATTTT. Its protein product is CASSVGAGNQPQHF.

This clonotype has just a few counts. A much larger clone is a single base away; this may be a read error. The J gene is TRBJ2-3, the V gene TRBV7-9; 9 bases line up with TRBD2. Germline CDR1 reads SEHNR; CDR2 reads FQNEAQ (reference sequence). The CDR3 loop spans 16 amino acids. The DNA of the CDR3 is TGTGCCAGCGGCTTAAGGACTAGCGCCCGCACAGATACGCAGTATTTT. Translation gives CASGLRTSARTDTQYF.

This clonotype was seen repeatedly, ten times or more. V usage is TRBV4-1 and J usage is TRBJ1-5; the D gene is possibly TRBD1 (5 bases). The CDR3 contains 15 residues. Germline V gene lookup returns CDR1 MGHRA and CDR2 YSYEKL. The V gene lost 4 bases and the J gene lost 2 bases, with 12 bases spanning the gap. CDR3 DNA: TGCGCCAGCAGCCCAAAGGACATCGGCAATCAGCCCCAGCATTTT. Its translation: CASSPKDIGNQPQHF.

The chain joins TRBV27 to TRBJ1-1; 8 bases are a match to TRBD1. CDR1 and CDR2 from the germline V gene are MNHEY and SMNVEV (reference sequence). Unmatched junction bases numbered 3, after V lost 0 bases and J lost 0 bases. CDR3 length equals 16 residues. The CDR3 is CASSLSGTGLNTEAFF. The CDR3 region has the DNA TGTGCCAGCAGTTTATCAGGGACAGGTTTGAACACTGAAGCTTTCTTT.

Ten or more counts support this clonotype. Here the CDR3 DNA reads TGTGCCAGCAGCTTGTTTCAGGTCAAAAACATTCAGTACTTC. This encodes CASSLFQVKNIQYF. The rearrangement links TRBV5-6 to TRBJ2-4; D is unresolved. V dropped 1 base and J dropped 3 bases, with 8 bases sitting between them. Germline CDR1 SGHDT, CDR2 YYEEEE. The CDR3 length is 14 residues.

As concerns this clonotype: A read error is possible here, since a much larger clone lies one base away. The CDR3 bases are TGTGCCAGCAGTTTTGGCGCCTCCTACAATGGGCAGTTCTTC. This translates into CASSFGASYNGQFF. The chain carries TRBV12-3 or TRBV12-4 and TRBJ2-1, with no clear D. The CDR3 is 14 amino acids.

The chain employs TRBV27 and TRBJ2-7; 9 bases line up with TRBD2. J gave up 6 bases and V 6 bases, and 15 bases lay outside the gene matches. The CDR3 runs to 16 residues. Germline assignment: CDR1 MNHEY and CDR2 SMNVEV (reference sequence). The chain's CDR3 is CASRRSQRGDRLEQYF. The DNA for the CDR3 is TGTGCCAGCAGGAGATCGCAGCGGGGGGATCGGCTCGAGCAGTACTTC.

This clonotype is medium-sized (0.01 to 0.1%) by share. This rearrangement joins TRBV29-1 to TRBJ2-3, with D perhaps assigned TRBD1 or TRBD2 (5 bases each). The germline CDR1 and CDR2 sequences are SQVTM and ANQGSEA. The CDR3 sequence is 14 residues long. The germline V and J ends were trimmed by 7 bases and 0 bases, with 14 bases remaining between them. The CDR3 sequence is CSGGPGQSTDTQYF. The CDR3 nucleotides are TGCAGCGGGGGACCGGGCCAGAGCACAGATACGCAGTATTTT.

This clonotype was seen more than once but under ten times. Being one base from a much bigger clone, this may be a read error. CDR3 in amino acids: CCVEDTGTSTDTQYF. The CDR3 DNA follows: TGCTGCGTTGAAGATACGGGAACTAGCACAGATACGCAGTATTTT. This rearrangement joins TRBV29-1 to TRBJ2-3; the D gene is possibly TRBD2 (5 bases). CDR3 size: 15 residues. Germline V gene sequence: CDR1 SQVTM, CDR2 ANQGSEA.

This chain uses TRBV5-3 with TRBJ2-3; TRBD2 aligns across 14 bases. TRBV5-3 is sorted into the ORF group, with uncertain function. CDR3 length: 18 residues. Trimming cost V 10 bases and J 5 bases; bases outside gene matches: 18. In nucleotides, the CDR3 is TGTGCCTGTAGTCTTCCCGTGGGACTAGCGGGAGCAGGAGATACGCAGTATTTT. Translating gives CACSLPVGLAGAGDTQYF.

Comment on this clonotype: One base away lies a much larger clone, so this may be a sequencing read error. This CDR3 is missing its conserved last phenylalanine or tryptophan, likely due to a read error. The chain links TRBV10-3 to TRBJ2-7, with D perhaps TRBD2 (5 bases). V lost 10 bases and J 4 bases, leaving 23 bases between the germline ends. The CDR3 is made up of 15 amino acids. CDR1 ENHRY and CDR2 SYGVKD come from the germline V gene. CDR3 protein: CATANPPGGSYEQYL. CDR3 in DNA: TGTGCCACGGCCAATCCCCCCGGAGGTTCGTACGAGCAGTACCTC.